The clone carrying this T cell receptor (beta chain) was seen a single time. What it binds is unknown. The data belong to a study of lymphopenia after photon versus proton radiotherapy. CDR3 length: 13 residues. Germline V gene lookup returns CDR1 SGDLS and CDR2 YYNGEE. V dropped 5 bases and J dropped 6 bases, with 11 bases sitting between them. The protocol was immunoSEQ multiplex PCR, while the TCRdb copy is restricted to in-frame clones and leaves out a portion. The sample records tens of thousands of clones, around 83% being singletons. Study-level results: Under photons, naive T cells and diversity fell while effector/memory populations rose. Oligoclonal CD8+ Temra expansion after nadir drove photon patients' diversity drop. A bigger post-nadir fall in TCR diversity correlated inversely with survival time in deceased patients.

The starting material was peripheral blood, obtained from a patient treated with photon-based radiotherapy. The receptor was derived from a man between 45 and 60 years old with gastric cancer. The rearrangement uses TRBV9 and TRBJ2-2; TRBD2 is a possible D gene (5 bases). The CDR3 loop is CASRLTGAGELFF. The CDR3 DNA sequence: TGTGCCAGCAGACTCACCGGGGCCGGGGAGCTGTTTTTT.